The rows below give T cell receptor beta chains drawn from one sample of a study of molecular identifiers for immune sequencing clone quantification. TCRdb re-analysed the PCR reads in MiXCR, keeping a single row per CDR3 protein. This sample has about 300,000 distinct CDR3 sequences, with 20% to 25% found just once. The sequencing sample was made of naive CD8+ T cells from blood, with Jurkat cell RNA spiked in. The receptors were gathered from a human donor in good health. Some libraries in this study had Jurkat cell RNA spiked in. CDR3s include the opening cysteine and the closing phenylalanine or tryptophan. The D gene is left open where the match is weak. The size of a clone is reported for some rows only, either as once, few or many, or as a class for expanded clones.

clone_size j_call cdr3_length d_call v_call cdr3_nt cdr3_aa
many TRBJ1-4 15 TRBD1 TRBV29-1 TGCAGCGTTGAAGTGGCAACAGGGGTGTATGAAAAACTGTTTTTT CSVEVATGVYEKLFF
many TRBJ2-3 13 - TRBV7-2 TGTGCCAGCAGCTCAATAAGCACAGATACGCAGTATTTT CASSSISTDTQYF
many TRBJ1-5 14 TRBD1 TRBV13 TGTGCCAGCAGCCCCGGACAGGGGGTCTCGCCCCAGCATTTT CASSPGQGVSPQHF
many TRBJ2-7 14 - TRBV13 TGTGCCAGCAGCTTAGGGGACCGGGTTGGAGAGCAGTACTTC CASSLGDRVGEQYF
- TRBJ2-7 15 - TRBV6-2/TRBV6-3 TGTGCCAGCAACACCCGGGACACCTCACCCCACGAGCAGTACTTC CASNTRDTSPHEQYF
few TRBJ1-5 11 - TRBV9 TGTGCCAACAGCGGATATCAGCCCCAGCATTTT CANSGYQPQHF
- TRBJ2-5 15 - TRBV7-6 TGTGCCAGCAGCTTAGATTTAAGGGGGGCAGAGACCCAGTACTTC CASSLDLRGAETQYF
many TRBJ1-1 15 - TRBV4-1 TGCGCCAGCAGCCAAGTACAGGGCGTTTTGGCTGAAGCTTTCTTT CASSQVQGVLAEAFF
- TRBJ2-3 11 - TRBV20-1 TGCAGTGCGGAGGGATCAGATACGCAGTATTTT CSAEGSDTQYF
- TRBJ2-2 15 - TRBV4-3 TGCGCCAGCAGCCAAGATAGTCCGGGAACCGGGGAGCTGTTTTTT CASSQDSPGTGELFF
- TRBJ2-3 15 TRBD2 TRBV27 TGTGCCAGCTCCACGGGACTATCGAGCACAGATACGCAGTATTTT CASSTGLSSTDTQYF
- TRBJ2-7 15 - TRBV10-1 TGCGCCAGCAGTGAAGGTTGGGGACTCTCCTACGAGCAGTACTTC CASSEGWGLSYEQYF
many TRBJ1-5 15 - TRBV28 TGTGCCAGCAGAATAGCCAGGGCAGGGCATCAGCCCCAGCATTTT CASRIARAGHQPQHF
many TRBJ1-5 14 - TRBV5-6 TGTGCCAGCAGCCCCGGGAATAGCAATCAGCCCCAGCATTTT CASSPGNSNQPQHF
- TRBJ2-1 11 - TRBV13 TGTGCCAGCAGCCAGGCGGTCGAGCAGTTCTTC CASSQAVEQFF
many TRBJ2-3 15 - TRBV20-1 TGCAGTGCTAGAGATTGGGGGGCTTCCACAGATACGCAGTATTTT CSARDWGASTDTQYF
- TRBJ2-1 16 - TRBV27 TGTGCCAGCAGTTTAGGGAGCGGCAGCTCCTACAATGAGCAGTTCTTC CASSLGSGSSYNEQFF
many TRBJ2-3 15 TRBD2 TRBV7-9 TGTGCCAGCAGCATATCGAGCGGGGGCACAGATACGCAGTATTTT CASSISSGGTDTQYF
- TRBJ2-3 17 TRBD2 TRBV7-6 TGTGCCAGCAGCTCCACTAGCGGGGGGTTTAGCACAGATACGCAGTATTTT CASSSTSGGFSTDTQYF
many TRBJ1-1 14 - TRBV14 TGTGCCAGCAGCCAAGTCGGGGAGAACACTGAAGCTTTCTTT CASSQVGENTEAFF
- TRBJ1-5 16 - TRBV10-3 TGTGCCATCAGTGAGTCGAATATCGGGCCCAATCAGCCCCAGCATTTT CAISESNIGPNQPQHF
many TRBJ2-7 17 TRBD2 TRBV20-1 TGCAGTGCTAGAGTCCCCTCCGGTTACGGGAGGGGCTACGAGCAGTACTTC CSARVPSGYGRGYEQYF
many TRBJ1-1 16 - TRBV7-9 TGTGCCAGCAGCACTCGACAAGACCTTATGAACACTGAAGCTTTCTTT CASSTRQDLMNTEAFF